Here is one T cell receptor (beta chain) with its context. The data were taken from a study of T cell changes during pregnancy in multiple sclerosis. This CDR3 is 12 amino acids long. Germline loops: CDR1 SGHNT, CDR2 YYREEE (reference sequence). The V and J ends lost 4 bases and 9 bases respectively, with 11 bases between them. The method was immunoSEQ multiplex PCR; TCRdb's version includes in-frame clones alone and lacks a portion of them. The table lists 25,000 to 30,000 clones, over 65% of them singletons, with more than 7.5% in the top ten. The chain uses TRBV5-4 and TRBJ2-1, with a weak D call TRBD2 (6 bases). Material: CD8+ T cells from peripheral blood mononuclear cells, obtained after pregnancy. This TCR was recovered from a female donor with multiple sclerosis, enrolled in a pregnancy study. CDR3: CASSVGGSEQFF. CDR3 sequence (DNA): TGTGCCAGCAGCGTGGGAGGTTCTGAGCAGTTCTTC.